This T cell receptor (beta chain) emerged from a study of blood T cell repertoires in COVID-19. Study overall: COVID-19 samples, acute and convalescent, were from the United States, Italy and Spain. Sample material is recorded as cDNA or gDNA derived from T cells, B-cell-depleted T cells, or PBMCs.

Trimming at V came to 0 bases and at J to 8 bases, leaving 5 bases not matched to a gene. The V gene's germline CDR1 is ENHRY and CDR2 SYGVKD. The CDR3 is 14 residues long. As originally analysed: The assay estimated nucleated cells by amplifying reference gene primers. Profiled with immunoSEQ multiplex PCR; TCRdb holds only in-frame clones, not every one. The DNA gave D and trimming, while V, J and clone size come from that table. The profile shows fewer than 65,000 clones, 90% to 95% of them singletons. This clonotype was sampled from a man aged 50 to 59 with acute or convalescent COVID-19. The V and J genes are TRBV10-3 and TRBJ1-2; 8 nucleotides align to TRBD1. The sequenced material came from peripheral blood. The CDR3 DNA reads as TGTGCCATCAGTGAGTCGCCGGCAGGGGGCGGCTACACCTTC. Protein sequence: CAISESPAGGGYTF.